This T cell receptor beta chain was documented in a study of CD8+CD57+ T cells in acquired aplastic anemia. Looking at the study overall: Sorted CD4+ and CD8+ cells yielded 3 to 3.5 ug of DNA on average. Findings and limits, study-wide: Both patients and controls carried the same twenty-nine CD8+ CDR3 sequences. Patients and controls had CD8+ Simpson's diversity values that were not significantly distinct.

For sequencing, patients were chosen who had shown expansion of CD8+CD57+ cells by flow cytometry. Patients, without exception, had severe acquired aplastic anemia. CDR3 length: 13 amino acids. Trimming took off 0 bases at V and 7 bases at J, with 6 bases between the two ends. CDR1 is LGHNA and CDR2 is YNFKEQ in the germline V gene. The TCR beta profiling, which covered VDJ combination and CDR3 sequence, was carried out using genomic DNA as the template. TCRdb called the reads again in MiXCR, with one record for every CDR3 protein. Of approximately 470,000 distinct CDR3 sequences listed, about a third are singletons. Turning to this clonotype: The antigen is undetermined.

The sample was sorted CD4+, CD8+, or CD8+CD57+ T cells (not recorded which) from PBMCs. This clonotype was sampled from a human donor with aplastic anemia. The V gene is TRBV4-2, the J gene TRBJ1-4; D ambiguous. The DNA for the CDR3 is TGTGCCAGCAGCCAAGATGTTGTTGAAAAACTGTTTTTT. Protein sequence: CASSQDVVEKLFF.